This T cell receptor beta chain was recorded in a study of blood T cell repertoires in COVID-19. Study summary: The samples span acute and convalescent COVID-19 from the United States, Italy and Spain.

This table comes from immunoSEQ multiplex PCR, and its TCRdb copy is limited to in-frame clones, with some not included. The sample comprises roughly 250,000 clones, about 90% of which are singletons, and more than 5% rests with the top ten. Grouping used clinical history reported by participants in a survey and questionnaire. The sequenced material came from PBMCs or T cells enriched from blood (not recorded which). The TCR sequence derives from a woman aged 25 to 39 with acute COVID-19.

CDR3 in DNA: TGCGCCAGCAGCCAGACGGGCAGCGGGGGCTCCTACAATGAGCAGTTCTTC. It encodes CASSQTGSGGSYNEQFF. V gene TRBV4-1 combines with J gene TRBJ2-1, with 8 bases aligning to TRBD2. Germline assignment: CDR1 MGHRA and CDR2 YSYEKL. With V trimmed by 3 bases and J by 0 bases, 7 bases remained unmatched. The CDR3 has 17 amino acids.